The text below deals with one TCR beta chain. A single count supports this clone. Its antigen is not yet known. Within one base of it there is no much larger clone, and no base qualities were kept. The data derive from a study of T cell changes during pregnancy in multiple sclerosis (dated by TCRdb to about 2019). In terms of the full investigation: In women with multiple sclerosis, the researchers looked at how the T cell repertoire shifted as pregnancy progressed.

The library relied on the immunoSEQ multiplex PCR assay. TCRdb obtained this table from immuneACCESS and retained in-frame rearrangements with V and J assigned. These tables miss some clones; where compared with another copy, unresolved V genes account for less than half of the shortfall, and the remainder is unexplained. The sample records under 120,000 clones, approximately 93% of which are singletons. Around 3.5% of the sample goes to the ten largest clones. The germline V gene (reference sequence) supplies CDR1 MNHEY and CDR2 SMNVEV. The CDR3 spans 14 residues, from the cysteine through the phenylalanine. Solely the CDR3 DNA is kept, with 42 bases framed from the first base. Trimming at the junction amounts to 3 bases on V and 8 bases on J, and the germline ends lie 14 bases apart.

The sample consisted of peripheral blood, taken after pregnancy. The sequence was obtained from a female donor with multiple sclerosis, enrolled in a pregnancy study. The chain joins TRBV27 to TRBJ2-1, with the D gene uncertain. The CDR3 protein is CASSLGEVHDEQFF. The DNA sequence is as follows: TGTGCCAGCAGTTTGGGTGAGGTGCACGATGAGCAGTTCTTC.